The 15 T cell receptor beta chains below all came from one sample that was sequenced in a study of CD8 T cells in Susac syndrome. Random hexamers were used to reverse transcribe an amount of roughly 0.5 to 1 ug RNA. TCRdb re-derived calls from the immunoSEQ multiplex PCR reads in MiXCR, one entry per CDR3 protein. The top ten clones hold roughly 0.1% of a sample with about 180,000 distinct CDR3 sequences, 80% to 95% of them seen once. The specimen sequenced was CD4+ T cells from PBMCs. Source of these receptors: a human donor with multiple sclerosis.

This rearrangement joins TRBV18 to TRBJ1-6, with 10 bases fitting TRBD1. CDR3 length equals 14 residues. Per germline, CDR1 KGHSH and CDR2 LQKENI. J gave up 7 bases and V 6 bases, and 3 bases lay outside the gene matches. CDR3 residues: CASSAGQGNSPLHF. DNA for the CDR3: TGTGCCAGCTCCGCGGGACAGGGGAATTCACCCCTCCACTTT.

CDR3 sequence: CASSPWGGLGYGYTF. CDR3 coding DNA: TGTGCCAGCAGTCCGTGGGGGGGGTTGGGATATGGCTACACCTTC. The chain combines TRBV6-1 with TRBJ1-2; tentative D call: TRBD1 (5 bases). Trimming left V 5 bases short and J 5 bases short, with 18 bases between. Germline V gene lookup returns CDR1 MNHNS and CDR2 SASEGT. This CDR3 is built from 15 residues.

The chain is built from TRBV28 and TRBJ2-2, with TRBD1 matching 9 bases. In germline, CDR1 is MDHEN, CDR2 SYDVKM. The CDR3 contains 14 residues. Unmatched junction bases numbered 1, after V lost 6 bases and J lost 2 bases. CDR3 DNA: TGTGCCAGCAGCACAGGGGGCAACACCGGGGAGCTGTTTTTT. It encodes CASSTGGNTGELFF. Together with reference TRBV28 and TRBJ2-2, the CDR3 gives the full variable domain: DVKVTQSSRYLVKRTGEKVFLECVQDMDHENMFWYRQDPGLGLRLIYFSYDVKMKEKGDIPEGYSVSREKKERFSLILESASTNQTSMYLCASSTGGNTGELFFGEGSRLTVL.

This chain links TRBV11-2 with TRBJ2-5, with D possibly matching TRBD1 (6 bases). V was shortened by 4 bases and J by 4 bases, with 19 bases between the two germline ends. Per the germline V gene, CDR1 is SGHAT and CDR2 is FQNNGV. This CDR3 is 16 amino acids long. CDR3 sequence (DNA): TGTGCCAGCAGCTCCCTCCCCTCCCCCAGGGGAGAGACCCAGTACTTC. Translating it yields CASSSLPSPRGETQYF.

This chain links TRBV21-1 with TRBJ1-2; the table's TRBD1 call for D was not verified on the DNA. TRBV21-1 is annotated as a pseudogene. CDR3 length: 12 amino acids. CDR3 nucleotide sequence: TGTGCCAGCATCTCAAAGGGGGATGGCTACACCTTC. Protein sequence: CASISKGDGYTF.

The J gene is TRBJ2-1, the V gene TRBV5-4; possible D gene TRBD1, 6 bases. The germline V and J ends were trimmed by 3 bases and 1 base, with 11 bases remaining between them. CDR3 size: 15 residues. Germline loops: CDR1 SGHNT, CDR2 YYREEE (reference sequence). The CDR3 sequence is CASSSRGRSYNEQFF. CDR3 in DNA: TGTGCCAGCAGCTCCAGGGGCAGGTCCTACAATGAGCAGTTCTTC.

DNA of the CDR3: TGTGCCAGCACCCTAGGAGAGACCCAGTACTTC. It encodes CASTLGETQYF. This chain connects TRBV6-5 to TRBJ2-5; D gene uncertain. This CDR3 region has 11 residues. V lost 7 bases, J lost 4 bases, and 7 bases lay in between. Per germline, CDR1 MNHEY and CDR2 SVGAGI.

The V gene is TRBV11-2, the J gene TRBJ1-6; a possible D gene is TRBD1 (5 bases). The V gene lost 6 bases and the J gene lost 7 bases, with 10 bases spanning the gap. The length of the CDR3 is 13 residues. The germline V gene encodes CDR1 SGHAT and CDR2 FQNNGV. The CDR3 loop reads CASRRGWNSPLHF. The CDR3 coding sequence is TGTGCCAGCAGACGGGGGTGGAATTCACCCCTCCACTTT. The variable domain in full, completed from reference TRBV11-2 and TRBJ1-6, reads EAGVAQSPRYKIIEKRQSVAFWCNPISGHATLYWYQQILGQGPKLLIQFQNNGVVDDSQLPKDRFSAERLKGVDSTLKIQPAKLEDSAVYLCASRRGWNSPLHFGNGTRLTVT.

The CDR3 is CASSPGRAPQPQHF. The CDR3, as DNA: TGTGCCAGCTCACCTGGGAGGGCCCCACAGCCCCAGCATTTT. The gene calls are TRBV18 and TRBJ1-5; D unclear. Germline CDR1 reads KGHSH; CDR2 reads LQKENI. The CDR3 has 14 amino acids. Trimming took off 3 bases at V and 7 bases at J, with 13 bases between the two ends.

This chain joins TRBV18 and TRBJ1-1, with 7 bases lining up with TRBD1. Unmatched junction bases numbered 3, after V lost 4 bases and J lost 4 bases. Looked up from germline, CDR1 is KGHSH and CDR2 is LQKENI. The CDR3 spans 13 residues. CDR3 in amino acids: CASSQTGATEAFF. CDR3 nucleotides: TGTGCCAGCTCACAAACAGGGGCCACTGAAGCTTTCTTT.

The V gene is TRBV27, the J gene TRBJ2-7; 9 nucleotides match TRBD1. After removal of 5 bases from V and 4 bases from J, the junction contained 6 bases not matched to a gene. The CDR3 is made up of 14 amino acids. Germline V gives CDR1 MNHEY, CDR2 SMNVEV (reference sequence). The CDR3 reads CASSGDRALYEQYF. CDR3 coding DNA: TGTGCCAGCAGTGGGGACAGGGCTCTTTACGAGCAGTACTTC.

V gene TRBV6-5 combines with J gene TRBJ2-1, with TRBD2 matching over 12 bases. The germline gives CDR1 MNHEY, CDR2 SVGAGI. The V segment lost 2 bases and the J segment 9 bases; nucleotides outside the gene matches: 2. The CDR3 contains 14 residues. The DNA for the CDR3 is TGTGCCAGCAGTTACCTAGCGGGAGGGCGTGAGCAGTTCTTC. It translates to CASSYLAGGREQFF.

V gene TRBV12-3 or TRBV12-4 combines with J gene TRBJ1-6, with 7 bases matching TRBD1. Trimming took 5 bases from V and 7 from J; bases not matched to a gene: 8. The CDR3 contains 15 residues. Here the CDR3 DNA reads TGTGCCAGCAGTCCCCAGACAGGGAGGAATTCACCCCTCCACTTT. It yields the protein CASSPQTGRNSPLHF.

The rearrangement links TRBV12-3 or TRBV12-4 to TRBJ1-5, with a possible D match to TRBD1 (6 bases). The length of the CDR3 is 15 residues. V lost 4 bases to trimming and J lost 0 bases, with 10 bases between them. The CDR3 loop reads CASSSTGNSNQPQHF. CDR3 nucleotides: TGTGCCAGCAGTTCAACAGGGAATAGCAATCAGCCCCAGCATTTT.

A single count supports this clonotype. The rearrangement links TRBV3-1 to TRBJ1-1; TRBD1 matches 8 bases. Per germline, CDR1 LGHDT and CDR2 YNNKEL (reference sequence). CDR3 length equals 14 residues. With V trimmed by 5 bases and J by 6 bases, 8 bases remained unmatched. CDR3 residues: CASSVQGERAEAFF. The CDR3 DNA reads TGTGCCAGCAGCGTACAGGGGGAGAGAGCTGAAGCTTTCTTT.